The rows below give T cell receptor beta chains drawn from one sample of a study of response to subunit inactivated influenza vaccine. Each CDR3 protein gets one entry after TCRdb re-called the RT-PCR reads with MiXCR. Of about 780,000 distinct CDR3 sequences listed, about 18% are singletons. Material: PBMCs from blood, obtained more than 4 days after vaccination. These receptors all stem from a man aged 50 to 59 who received an inactivated influenza vaccine. CDR3s include the opening cysteine and the closing phenylalanine or tryptophan. The D gene is left open where the match is weak. Size tells how often a clone was seen (once, few, many) or the class of an expanded clone, and some rows leave it out.

few,TRBV5-6,.,TRBJ2-7,CASSLGRVRSYEQYF,TGTGCCAGCAGCTTGGGCAGGGTCCGCTCCTACGAGCAGTACTTC
.,TRBV29-1,TRBD2,TRBJ2-7,CSVEVGSLAGVYEQYF,TGCAGCGTTGAAGTTGGGTCACTAGCGGGAGTCTACGAGCAGTACTTC
.,TRBV28,.,TRBJ2-1,CASTRGKPNNEQFF,TGTGCCAGCACAAGGGGGAAACCGAACAATGAGCAGTTCTTC
few,TRBV4-2,TRBD2,TRBJ2-3,CASETSGGEEGTDTQYF,TGTGCCAGCGAGACTAGCGGGGGGGAGGAGGGCACAGATACGCAGTATTTT
.,TRBV12-3/TRBV12-4,.,TRBJ2-3,CASTHLYGDTQYF,TGTGCCAGCACCCATTTATACGGAGATACGCAGTATTTT
.,TRBV14,.,TRBJ1-6,CASSQRPANSPLHF,TGTGCCAGCAGCCAAAGGCCAGCAAATTCACCCCTCCACTTT
few,TRBV4-2,.,TRBJ2-3,CASSQTLEFSTDTQYF,TGTGCCAGCAGCCAAACGCTGGAGTTTAGCACAGATACGCAGTATTTT
.,TRBV3-1,.,TRBJ2-2,CASSQDSARELFF,TGTGCCAGCAGCCAAGATTCCGCACGGGAGCTGTTTTTT
.,TRBV28,.,TRBJ1-4,CASRWKQGASAKLFF,TGTGCCAGCAGATGGAAACAGGGTGCCTCGGCAAAACTGTTTTTT
.,TRBV20-1,TRBD2,TRBJ2-7,CSASGRPYYEQYF,TGCAGTGCTAGCGGGAGGCCCTACTACGAGCAGTACTTC
.,TRBV29-1,TRBD2,TRBJ2-1,CSVASGGQFF,TGCAGCGTTGCATCGGGAGGGCAGTTCTTC
.,TRBV28,TRBD1,TRBJ2-7,CASSEGQGGSYEQYF,TGTGCCAGCAGTGAGGGACAGGGGGGCTCCTACGAGCAGTACTTC
few,TRBV4-3,.,TRBJ2-7,CASSRNRLGEQYF,TGCGCCAGCAGCCGAAACAGGTTGGGAGAGCAGTACTTC
few,TRBV5-1,TRBD1,TRBJ2-5,CASSRDRGFGETQYF,TGCGCCAGCAGCAGGGACAGGGGATTTGGGGAGACCCAGTACTTC
few,TRBV15,TRBD2,TRBJ2-5,CATNNLLAGQETQYF,TGTGCCACCAACAACCTACTAGCGGGACAAGAGACCCAGTACTTC
.,TRBV29-1,TRBD2,TRBJ2-2,CSGQTSGSRTGELFF,TGCAGCGGGCAAACTAGCGGGAGCCGGACCGGGGAGCTGTTTTTT
few,TRBV5-1,.,TRBJ2-1,CASSSTWAQNEQFF,TGCGCCAGCAGCAGTACGTGGGCTCAAAATGAGCAGTTCTTC
.,TRBV7-9,.,TRBJ2-1,CAMAEGGSYNEQFF,TGTGCCATGGCCGAGGGGGGCTCCTACAATGAGCAGTTCTTC
.,TRBV5-1,.,TRBJ2-5,CASSLTGLGGETQYF,TGCGCCAGCAGCTTGACTGGACTTGGGGGAGAGACCCAGTACTTC
.,TRBV29-1,TRBD1,TRBJ2-7,CSVADRSYEQYF,TGCAGCGTGGCGGACAGGTCCTACGAGCAGTACTTC
few,TRBV9,.,TRBJ2-1,CASSVERSPRGNEQFF,TGTGCCAGCAGCGTAGAGAGGTCTCCCAGGGGCAATGAGCAGTTCTTC
many,TRBV6-1,.,TRBJ1-2,CASSPQGTKGYTF,TGTGCCAGCAGTCCCCAGGGAACAAAGGGCTACACCTTC
.,TRBV20-1,.,TRBJ1-4,CSARITGTNEKLFF,TGCAGTGCTAGAATAACAGGGACGAATGAAAAACTGTTTTTT
.,TRBV6-2/TRBV6-3,TRBD2,TRBJ2-4,CASSYLREALGNIQYF,TGTGCCAGCAGTTACCTGCGGGAGGCTCTGGGAAACATTCAGTACTTC